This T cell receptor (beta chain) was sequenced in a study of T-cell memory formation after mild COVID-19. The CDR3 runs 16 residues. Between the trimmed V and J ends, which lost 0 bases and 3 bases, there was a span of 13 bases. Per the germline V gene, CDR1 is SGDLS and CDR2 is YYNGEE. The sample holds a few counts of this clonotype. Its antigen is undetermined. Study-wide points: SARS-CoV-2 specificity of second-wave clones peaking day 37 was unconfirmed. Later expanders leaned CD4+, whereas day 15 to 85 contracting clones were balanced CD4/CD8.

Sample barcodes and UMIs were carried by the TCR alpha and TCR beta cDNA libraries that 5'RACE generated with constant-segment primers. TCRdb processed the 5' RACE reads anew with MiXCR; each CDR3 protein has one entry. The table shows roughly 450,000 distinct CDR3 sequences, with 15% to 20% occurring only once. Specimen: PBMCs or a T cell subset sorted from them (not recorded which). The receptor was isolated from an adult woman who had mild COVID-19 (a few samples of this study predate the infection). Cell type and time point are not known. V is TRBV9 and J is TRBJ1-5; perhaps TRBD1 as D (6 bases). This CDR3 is CASSVEAGDLNQPQHF. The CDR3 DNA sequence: TGTGCCAGCAGCGTAGAGGCAGGGGACCTCAATCAGCCCCAGCATTTT. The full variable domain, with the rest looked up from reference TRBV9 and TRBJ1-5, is DSGVTQTPKHLITATGQRVTLRCSPRSGDLSVYWYQQSLDQGLQFLIQYYNGEERAKGNILERFSAQQFPDLHSELNLSSLELGDSALYFCASSVEAGDLNQPQHFGDGTRLSIL.